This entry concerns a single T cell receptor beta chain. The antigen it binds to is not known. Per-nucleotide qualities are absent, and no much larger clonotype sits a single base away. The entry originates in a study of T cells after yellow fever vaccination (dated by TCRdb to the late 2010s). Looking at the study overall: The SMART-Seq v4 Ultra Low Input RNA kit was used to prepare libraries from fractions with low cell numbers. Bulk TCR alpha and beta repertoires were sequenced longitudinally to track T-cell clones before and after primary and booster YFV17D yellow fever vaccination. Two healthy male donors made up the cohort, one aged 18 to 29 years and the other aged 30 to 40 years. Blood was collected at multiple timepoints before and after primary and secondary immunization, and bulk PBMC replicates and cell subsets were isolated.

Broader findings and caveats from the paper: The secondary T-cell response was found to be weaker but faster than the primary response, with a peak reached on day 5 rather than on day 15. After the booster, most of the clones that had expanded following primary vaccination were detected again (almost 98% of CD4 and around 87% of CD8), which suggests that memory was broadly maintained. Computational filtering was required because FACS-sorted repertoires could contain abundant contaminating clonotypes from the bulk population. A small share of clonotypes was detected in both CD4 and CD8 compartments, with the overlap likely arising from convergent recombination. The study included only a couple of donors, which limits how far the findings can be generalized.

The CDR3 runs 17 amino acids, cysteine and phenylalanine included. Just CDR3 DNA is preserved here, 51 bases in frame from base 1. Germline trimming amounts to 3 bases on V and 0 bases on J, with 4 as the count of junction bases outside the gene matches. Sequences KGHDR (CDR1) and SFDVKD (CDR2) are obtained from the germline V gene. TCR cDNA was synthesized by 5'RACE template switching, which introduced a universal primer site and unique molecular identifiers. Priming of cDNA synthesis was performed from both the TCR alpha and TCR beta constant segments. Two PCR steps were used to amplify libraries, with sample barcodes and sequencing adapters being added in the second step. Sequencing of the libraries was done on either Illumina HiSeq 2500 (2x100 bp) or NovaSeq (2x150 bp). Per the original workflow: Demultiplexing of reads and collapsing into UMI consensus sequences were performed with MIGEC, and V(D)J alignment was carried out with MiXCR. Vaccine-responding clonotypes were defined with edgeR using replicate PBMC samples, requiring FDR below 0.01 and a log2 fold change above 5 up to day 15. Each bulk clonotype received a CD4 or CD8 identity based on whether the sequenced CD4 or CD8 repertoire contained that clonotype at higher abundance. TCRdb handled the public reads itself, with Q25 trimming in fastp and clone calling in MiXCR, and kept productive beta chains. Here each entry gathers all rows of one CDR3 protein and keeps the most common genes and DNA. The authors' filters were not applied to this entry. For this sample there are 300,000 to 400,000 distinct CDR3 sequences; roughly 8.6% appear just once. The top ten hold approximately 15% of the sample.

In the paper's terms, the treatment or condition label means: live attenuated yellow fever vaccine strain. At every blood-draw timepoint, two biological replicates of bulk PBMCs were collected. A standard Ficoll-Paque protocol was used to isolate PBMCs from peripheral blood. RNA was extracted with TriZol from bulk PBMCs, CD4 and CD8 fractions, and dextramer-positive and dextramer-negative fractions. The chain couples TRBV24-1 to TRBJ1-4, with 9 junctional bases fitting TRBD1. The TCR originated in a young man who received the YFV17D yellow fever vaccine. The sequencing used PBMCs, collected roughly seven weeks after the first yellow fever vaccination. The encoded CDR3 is CATSDGTGFATNEKLFF. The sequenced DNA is TGTGCCACCAGTGATGGGACAGGGTTTGCAACTAATGAAAAACTGTTTTTT.